This T cell receptor beta chain was observed in a study of response to subunit inactivated influenza vaccine. V gave up 3 bases and J gave up 4 bases, with 8 bases separating them. This CDR3 has 13 amino acids. Study-wide points: There was a suggestion from the authors that each seasonal influenza vaccination recruits few new T cells.

MiXCR was run by TCRdb on the RT-PCR reads, yielding one entry per CDR3 protein. Of 540,000 or so distinct CDR3 sequences in the sample, over 10% were seen once. This clonotype was counted ten times or more. Its antigen is unidentified. J is TRBJ2-3 and V is TRBV12-3 or TRBV12-4; D ambiguous. The source material was PBMCs from blood, sampled more than 35 days after vaccination. The sequence was collected from a man aged 45-65 years who received an inactivated influenza vaccine. The CDR3 here is CASSFGIADTQYF. The DNA for the CDR3 is TGTGCCAGCAGTTTTGGCATCGCAGATACGCAGTATTTT.